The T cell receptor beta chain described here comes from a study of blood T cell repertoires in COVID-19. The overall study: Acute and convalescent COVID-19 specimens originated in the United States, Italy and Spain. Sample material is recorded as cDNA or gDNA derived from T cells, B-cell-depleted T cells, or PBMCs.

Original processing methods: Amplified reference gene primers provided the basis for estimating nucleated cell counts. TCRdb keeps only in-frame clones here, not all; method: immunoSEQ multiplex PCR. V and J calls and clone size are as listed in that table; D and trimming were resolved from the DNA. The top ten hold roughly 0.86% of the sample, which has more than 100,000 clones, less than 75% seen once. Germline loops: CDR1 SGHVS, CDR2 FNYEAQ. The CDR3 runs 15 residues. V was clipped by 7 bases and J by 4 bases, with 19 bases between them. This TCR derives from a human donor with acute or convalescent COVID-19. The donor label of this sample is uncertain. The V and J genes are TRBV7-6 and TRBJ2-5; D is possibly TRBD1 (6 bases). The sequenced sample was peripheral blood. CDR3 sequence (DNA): TGTGCCAGCACCAAGGGGCAGGGGACATTAGAGACCCAGTACTTC. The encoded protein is CASTKGQGTLETQYF. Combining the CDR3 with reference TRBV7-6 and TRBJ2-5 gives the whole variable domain GAGVSQSPRYKVTKRGQDVALRCDPISGHVSLYWYRQALGQGPEFLTYFNYEAQQDKSGLPNDRFSAERPEGSISTLTIQRTEQRDSAMYRCASTKGQGTLETQYFGPGTRLLVL.